The 15 T cell receptor beta chains below come from one sample, sequenced in a study of blood T cell repertoires in COVID-19. Assay: immunoSEQ multiplex PCR; the TCRdb copy retains only in-frame clones and omits some. The repertoire holds about 88,000 clones, about 88% seen once, with around 3% in the top ten. The sequenced sample consisted of peripheral blood. Source of these receptors: a woman at least 80 years old with acute or convalescent COVID-19.

The gene calls are TRBV5-6 and TRBJ2-1; possibly TRBD2 for D (6 bases). The CDR3 runs to 15 residues. Trimming took off 2 bases at V and 7 bases at J, with 16 bases between the two ends. The germline CDR1 and CDR2 sequences are SGHDT and YYEEEE. The CDR3 nucleotides are TGTGCCAGCAGCTTAGGCGGGGTACCAAGGAATGAGCAGTTCTTC. The encoded protein is CASSLGGVPRNEQFF. Full variable domain (remainder filled in from reference TRBV5-6 and TRBJ2-1): DAGVTQSPTHLIKTRGQQVTLRCSPKSGHDTVSWYQQALGQGPQFIFQYYEEEERQRGNFPDRFSGHQFPNYSSELNVNALLLGDSALYLCASSLGGVPRNEQFFGPGTRLTVL.

Turning to this clone: This sample also contains other DNA sequences that code for the same CDR3. The chain couples TRBV7-8 to TRBJ1-2, with 7 bases identical to TRBD1. With 1 base clipped from V and 8 bases from J, the junction kept 4 bases outside the gene matches. Germline V gene lookup returns CDR1 SGHVS and CDR2 FQNEAQ. This CDR3 has 13 amino acids. CDR3 DNA sequence: TGTGCCAGCAGCTTAGACAGGGGAGGCGGCTACACCTTC. Translating it yields CASSLDRGGGYTF.

The chain links TRBV5-1 to TRBJ2-5; 10 bases are shared with TRBD2. V was clipped by 7 bases and J by 1 base; unmatched bases: 7. Germline V CDR1 and CDR2: SGHRS, YFSETQ. This CDR3 is built from 15 residues. This chain's CDR3 is CASFPGLASQETQYF. CDR3 sequence (DNA): TGCGCCAGCTTCCCGGGACTAGCGAGCCAAGAGACCCAGTACTTC. The entire variable domain, with the rest obtained from reference TRBV5-1 and TRBJ2-5, is as follows: KAGVTQTPRYLIKTRGQQVTLSCSPISGHRSVSWYQQTPGQGLQFLFEYFSETQRNKGNFPGRFSGRQFSNSRSEMNVSTLELGDSALYLCASFPGLASQETQYFGPGTRLLVL.

The J gene is TRBJ1-2, the V gene TRBV28; 9 nucleotides align to TRBD1. Per the germline V gene, CDR1 is MDHEN and CDR2 is SYDVKM. V trimming: 5 bases; J trimming: 7 bases; junction bases outside the gene matches: 14. This CDR3 comprises 16 residues. The CDR3 DNA reads as TGTGCCAGCAGTATAGGACAGGGGAGACTTCATATTGGCTACACCTTC. Its translation is CASSIGQGRLHIGYTF.

The chain combines TRBV5-6 with TRBJ2-2; maybe TRBD1 (6 bases). This CDR3 is built from 17 residues. Trimming took off 0 bases at V and 4 bases at J, with 16 bases between the two ends. Germline CDR1 and CDR2: SGHDT and YYEEEE. The CDR3: CASSLALTGTSTGELFF. CDR3 nucleotides: TGTGCCAGCAGCTTGGCTTTGACAGGCACGAGCACCGGGGAGCTGTTTTTT.

This chain joins TRBV7-2 and TRBJ1-6; D is unclear. The CDR3 has 15 amino acids. The V gene's germline CDR1 is SGHTA and CDR2 FQGNSA. Trimming cost V 1 base and J 7 bases, with 11 bases left between them. CDR3 sequence reads: CASSLGTGNNSPLHF. CDR3 sequence (DNA): TGTGCCAGCAGCTTAGGGACGGGGAACAATTCACCCCTCCACTTT.

This chain links TRBV12-3 or TRBV12-4 with TRBJ2-2; the D is unclear. The V and J ends lost 7 bases and 5 bases respectively, with 8 bases between them. This CDR3 is 12 amino acids long. The CDR3 bases are TGTGCCAGCACAGTTCTTACCGGGGAGCTGTTTTTT. Encoded protein: CASTVLTGELFF.

This chain links TRBV19 with TRBJ2-4, with TRBD1 identical over 11 bases. Germline V gene lookup returns CDR1 LNHDA and CDR2 SQIVND (reference sequence). This CDR3 has 14 amino acids. Trimming cost V 10 bases and J 3 bases; bases outside gene matches: 5. The chain's CDR3 is CAKGQGVGKNIQYF. CDR3 DNA sequence: TGTGCCAAGGGACAGGGGGTAGGCAAAAACATTCAGTACTTC.

This clone was seen more than once but under ten times. The V call is TRBV29-1, the J call TRBJ1-1, with D possibly being TRBD1 (5 bases). V was shortened by 7 bases and J by 5 bases, with 14 bases between the two germline ends. In germline, CDR1 is SQVTM, CDR2 ANQGSEA. The CDR3 spans 12 residues. In DNA form, the CDR3 reads TGCAGCGGAAACAGTGGGGGGACTGAAGCTTTCTTT. Its translation: CSGNSGGTEAFF.

The V gene is TRBV2, the J gene TRBJ1-4; D unresolved. Trimming pared 5 bases from V and 6 bases from J, leaving 7 bases between. This CDR3 is built from 12 residues. Per the germline V gene, CDR1 is SNHLY and CDR2 is FYNNEI. The CDR3 loop reads CASSFTDEKLFF. The CDR3 DNA reads TGTGCCAGCAGTTTTACAGATGAAAAACTGTTTTTT.

V gene TRBV7-6 combines with J gene TRBJ2-5, with 8 bases lining up with TRBD2. This CDR3 contains 16 residues. Germline CDR1 reads SGHVS; CDR2 reads FNYEAQ. The trim removed 3 bases at V and 1 base at J, leaving 7 bases unmatched. This chain's CDR3 is CASSFGGGGLQETQYF. CDR3 sequence (DNA): TGTGCCAGCAGCTTTGGCGGCGGGGGGCTCCAAGAGACCCAGTACTTC. The complete variable domain, with remaining parts taken from reference TRBV7-6 and TRBJ2-5, reads GAGVSQSPRYKVTKRGQDVALRCDPISGHVSLYWYRQALGQGPEFLTYFNYEAQQDKSGLPNDRFSAERPEGSISTLTIQRTEQRDSAMYRCASSFGGGGLQETQYFGPGTRLLVL.

The chain employs TRBV4-3 and TRBJ2-2, with a tentative D call TRBD1 (5 bases). Germline-derived CDR1 and CDR2 are LGHNA and YSLEER. The length of the CDR3 is 16 residues. Trimming cost V 0 bases and J 5 bases, with 13 bases left between them. CDR3 residues: CASSQELRVDTGELFF. The CDR3, as DNA: TGCGCCAGCAGCCAAGAACTCAGGGTCGATACCGGGGAGCTGTTTTTT.

The chain joins TRBV7-9 to TRBJ1-2; TRBD1 agrees at 7 bases. The CDR3 sequence is 16 residues long. The junction had 14 bases not matched to a gene; V was cut back by 5 bases and J by 5 bases. Per germline, CDR1 SEHNR and CDR2 FQNEAQ (reference sequence). The CDR3 protein is CASSPSGTAGGYGYTF. In DNA, the CDR3 is TGTGCCAGCAGCCCCTCCGGGACAGCGGGAGGATATGGCTACACCTTC.

The chain couples TRBV3-1 (or the pseudogene TRBV3-2) to TRBJ1-4; 8 bases agree with TRBD1. The junction had 9 bases not matched to a gene; V was cut back by 4 bases and J by 8 bases. Per germline, CDR1 LGHDT and CDR2 YNNKEL (reference sequence). This CDR3 spans 15 amino acids. This chain's CDR3 is CASSPNQGAREKLFF. CDR3 DNA: TGTGCCAGCAGCCCCAATCAGGGGGCTCGCGAAAAACTGTTTTTT.

The V gene is TRBV5-4, the J gene TRBJ1-1; unclear D gene. This CDR3 spans 13 amino acids. Trimming shortened V by 4 bases and J by 1 base, and 8 bases separated the two germline ends. Per the germline V gene, CDR1 is SGHNT and CDR2 is YYREEE (reference sequence). The CDR3 coding sequence is TGTGCCAGCAGCGGCTTAAGGAACACTGAAGCTTTCTTT. This gives the protein CASSGLRNTEAFF.